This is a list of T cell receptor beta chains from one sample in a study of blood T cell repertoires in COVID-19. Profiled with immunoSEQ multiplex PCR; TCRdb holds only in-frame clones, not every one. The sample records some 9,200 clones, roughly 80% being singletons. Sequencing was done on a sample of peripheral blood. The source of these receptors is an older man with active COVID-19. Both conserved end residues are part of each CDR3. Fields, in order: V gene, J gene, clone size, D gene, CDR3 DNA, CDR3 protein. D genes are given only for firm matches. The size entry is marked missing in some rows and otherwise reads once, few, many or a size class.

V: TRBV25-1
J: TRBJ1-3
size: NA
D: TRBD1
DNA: TGTGCCAGCAGTAGAGACAGGGGAGGTGGAAACACCATATATTTT
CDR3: CASSRDRGGGNTIYF

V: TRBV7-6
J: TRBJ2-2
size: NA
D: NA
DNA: TGTGCCAGCAGCTTAGTAGGGACACGTAACACCGGGGAGCTGTTTTTT
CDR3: CASSLVGTRNTGELFF

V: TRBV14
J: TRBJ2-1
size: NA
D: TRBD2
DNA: TGTGCCAGCAGCCTTCCGGGACTAGCGGTTTACAATGAGCAGTTCTTC
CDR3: CASSLPGLAVYNEQFF

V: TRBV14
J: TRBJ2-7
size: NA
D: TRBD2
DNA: TGTGCCAGCAGTGATCTAGCGGGAGTCTACGAGCAGTACTTC
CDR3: CASSDLAGVYEQYF

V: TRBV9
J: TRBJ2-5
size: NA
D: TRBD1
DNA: TGTGCCAGCAGCCCGGGGACAGGGGAGTGGGAGACCCAGTACTTC
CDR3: CASSPGTGEWETQYF

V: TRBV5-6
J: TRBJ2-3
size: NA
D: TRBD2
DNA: TGTGCCAGCAGCCTGACTAGCGGGAGGACAGATACGCAGTATTTT
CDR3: CASSLTSGRTDTQYF

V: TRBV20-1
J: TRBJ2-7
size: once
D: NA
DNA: TGCAGTGCTAGTCTTTCCTACGAGCAGTACTTC
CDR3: CSASLSYEQYF

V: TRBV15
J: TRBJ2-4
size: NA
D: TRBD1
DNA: TGTGCTACAGGGGCAGGGGCGAGTTCGAACATTCAGTACTTC
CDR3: CATGAGASSNIQYF

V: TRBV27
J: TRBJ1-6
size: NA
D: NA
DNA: TGTGCCAGCGGAGCCGCTTGGGATTCACCCCTCCACTTT
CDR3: CASGAAWDSPLHF

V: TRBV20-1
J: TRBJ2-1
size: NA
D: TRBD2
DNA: TGCAGTGCTAGTGGAAGACTAGCGAATGAGCAGTTCTTC
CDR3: CSASGRLANEQFF

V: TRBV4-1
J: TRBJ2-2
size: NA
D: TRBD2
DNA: TGCGCCAGCAGCTGGTCTAGCGGACCCGGGGAGCTGTTTTTT
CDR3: CASSWSSGPGELFF

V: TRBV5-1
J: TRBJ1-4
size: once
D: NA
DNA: TGCGCCAGCAGCTCGACCGCAGGGTCGGTAAGGGAAAAACTGTTTTTT
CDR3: CASSSTAGSVREKLFF

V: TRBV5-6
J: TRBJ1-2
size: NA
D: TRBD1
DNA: TGTGCCAGTAAGACGACAGGGGCGACCGCCTATGGCTACACCTTC
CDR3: CASKTTGATAYGYTF

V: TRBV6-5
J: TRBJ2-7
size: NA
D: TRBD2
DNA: TGTGCCAGCAATACAGCTAGCGGGGTCCCCTACGAGCAGTACTTC
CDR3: CASNTASGVPYEQYF

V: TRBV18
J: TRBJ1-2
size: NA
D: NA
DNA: TGTGCCAGCTCACCACAAGAGACTAACTATGGCTACACCTTC
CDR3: CASSPQETNYGYTF

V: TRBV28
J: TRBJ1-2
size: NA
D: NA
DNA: TGTGCCAGCAGTTTACAGCCGACGGAGGGTGGCTACACCTTC
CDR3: CASSLQPTEGGYTF

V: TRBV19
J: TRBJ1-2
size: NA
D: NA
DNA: TGTGCCAGTAGTATAGATCTTGGCTACACCTTC
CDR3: CASSIDLGYTF

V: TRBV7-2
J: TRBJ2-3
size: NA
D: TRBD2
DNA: TGTGCCAGCAGCTTAATTGGCGGGAGCCCCGTTAGGGCAGATACGCAGTATTTT
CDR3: CASSLIGGSPVRADTQYF

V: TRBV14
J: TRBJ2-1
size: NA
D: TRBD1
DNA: TGTGCCAGCAGCCAAGCCAGGGGGCGCCTTACGTTCTTC
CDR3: CASSQARGRLTFF

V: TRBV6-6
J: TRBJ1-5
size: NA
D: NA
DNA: TGTGCCAGCAGCTCCCGGCGGGTGGATCAGCCCCAGCATTTT
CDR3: CASSSRRVDQPQHF

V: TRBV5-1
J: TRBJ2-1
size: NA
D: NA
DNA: TGCGCCAGCAGAGAGTGGGCACAGGGCAATGAGCAGTTCTTC
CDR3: CASREWAQGNEQFF

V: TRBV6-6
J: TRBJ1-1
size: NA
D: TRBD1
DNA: TGTGCCAGCAAAGGGACAGGAGGGACTGAAGCTTTCTTT
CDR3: CASKGTGGTEAFF

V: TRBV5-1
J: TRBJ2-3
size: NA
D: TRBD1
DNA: TGCGCCAGCAGCGGAGCCCCGGTGGGACAGGGGACAGATACGCAGTATTTT
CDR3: CASSGAPVGQGTDTQYF

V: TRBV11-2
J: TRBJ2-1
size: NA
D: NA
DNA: TGTGCCAGCAGCGCCTCAGGGTACAATGAGCAGTTCTTC
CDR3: CASSASGYNEQFF

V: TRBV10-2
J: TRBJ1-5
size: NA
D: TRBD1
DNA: TGCGCCAGCAGGGGACAGGGGGATTATCAGCCCCAGCATTTT
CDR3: CASRGQGDYQPQHF

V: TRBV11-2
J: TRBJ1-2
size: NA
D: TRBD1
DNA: TGTGCCAGCAGGGAAGACAGGGGACCGATTTATGGCTACACCTTC
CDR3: CASREDRGPIYGYTF

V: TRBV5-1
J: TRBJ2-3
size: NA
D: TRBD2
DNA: TGCGCCAGCAGCTTGGGATTACTAGCGGGGGGGCAAGATACGCAGTATTTT
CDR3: CASSLGLLAGGQDTQYF

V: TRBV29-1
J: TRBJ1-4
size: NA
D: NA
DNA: TGCAGCGTTCTCGGAAGGGGGGGTGGTAATGAAAAACTGTTTTTT
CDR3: CSVLGRGGGNEKLFF

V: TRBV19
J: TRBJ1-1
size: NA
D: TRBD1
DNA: TGTGCCAGCTCACTGCCTCCGGGACAGACGAACACTGAAGCTTTCTTT
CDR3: CASSLPPGQTNTEAFF

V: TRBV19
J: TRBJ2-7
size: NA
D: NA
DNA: TGTGCCAGTAGTACGACAGGGACTCTTACCTACGAGCAGTACTTC
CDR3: CASSTTGTLTYEQYF

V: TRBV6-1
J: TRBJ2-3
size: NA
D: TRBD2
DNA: TGTGCCAGCAGTGAACTGGGAGATGGGGGGGGTACGCAGTATTTT
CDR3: CASSELGDGGGTQYF

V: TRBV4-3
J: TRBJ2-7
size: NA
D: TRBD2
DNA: TGCGCCAGCAGCCGGGGACTATCCTACGAGCAGTACTTC
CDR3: CASSRGLSYEQYF

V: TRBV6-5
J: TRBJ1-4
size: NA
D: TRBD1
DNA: TGTGCCAGTACCCGGGACAGAGATGAAAAACTGTTTTTT
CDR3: CASTRDRDEKLFF

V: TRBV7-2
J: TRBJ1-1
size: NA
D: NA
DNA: TGTGCCAGCAGCTCCACAGTTGAAGCTTTCTTT
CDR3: CASSSTVEAFF

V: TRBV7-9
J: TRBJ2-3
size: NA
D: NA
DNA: TGTGCCAGCAGCTACTGCCCTCGGGATGCCTGCACAGATACGCAGTATTTT
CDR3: CASSYCPRDACTDTQYF

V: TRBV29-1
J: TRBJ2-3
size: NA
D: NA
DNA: TGCAGCGTTTTAGAAGATACGCAGTATTTT
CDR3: CSVLEDTQYF

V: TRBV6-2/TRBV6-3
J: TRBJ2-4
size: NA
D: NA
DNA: TGTGCCAGCAGTTACTCTTCAGACAAAGGGGACATTCAGTACTTC
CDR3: CASSYSSDKGDIQYF

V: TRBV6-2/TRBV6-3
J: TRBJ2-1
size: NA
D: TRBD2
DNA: TGTGCCAGCAGCATCTCGCCAGGCGGGAGGTGGCAGTTCTTC
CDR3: CASSISPGGRWQFF

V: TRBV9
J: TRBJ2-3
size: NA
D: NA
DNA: TGTGCCAGCAGCGTACGAGGGCGCTCTCCTAGCACAGATACGCAGTATTTT
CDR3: CASSVRGRSPSTDTQYF

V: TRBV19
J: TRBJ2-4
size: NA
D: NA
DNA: TGTGCCAGTAGGTCCCCTAGGAACATTCAGTACTTC
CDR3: CASRSPRNIQYF

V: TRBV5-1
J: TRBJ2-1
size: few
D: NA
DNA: TGCGCCAGCAGCTTCATGGGGGCTCGGGGGGTTTACAATGAGCAGTTCTTC
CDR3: CASSFMGARGVYNEQFF